The clone carrying this T cell receptor beta chain was counted between two and nine times. The target antigen is unknown. Germline trimming cut 4 bases from V and 2 bases from J; bases unmatched to any gene: 2. The CDR3 is 14 amino acids. Per the germline V gene, CDR1 is SQVTM and CDR2 is ANQGSEA. Generation of TCR beta libraries employed quantitative 5'-RACE incorporating molecular barcodes. TCRdb fed the 5' RACE reads into MiXCR, producing one record per CDR3 protein. Among some 200,000 distinct CDR3 sequences, 13% were seen once, and the ten largest hold approximately 16%. This record belongs to a study of CD8 T cells in ankylosing spondylitis. Whole-study results and caveats: Significantly higher representation of disease-linked clones was reported for matched ankylosing spondylitis synovial fluid. Blood of patients with ankylosing spondylitis appeared to be characterized by a TCR beta motif of fewer than 10 highly homologous variants. Disease-linked clones bore a CD8+ phenotype, appearing relatively rarely in peripheral blood.

The receptor was isolated from a male donor with ankylosing spondylitis or in good health (not recorded which). The rearrangement links TRBV29-1 to TRBJ2-7; 13 bases line up with TRBD2. The source material was blood, either unsorted or a sorted T cell fraction (not recorded which). The chain's CDR3 is CSVVGLAGPYEQYF. Here the CDR3 DNA reads TGCAGCGTTGTGGGACTAGCGGGGCCCTACGAGCAGTACTTC.